This note documents a single T cell receptor beta chain sequence. V gave up 3 bases and J gave up 4 bases, with 10 bases separating them. The CDR3 consists of 13 residues. Germline V gives CDR1 LGHDT, CDR2 YNNKEL (reference sequence). This sample was included in a study of blood T cell repertoires in COVID-19. Study overall: Acute-phase and convalescent COVID-19 samples originated in the United States, Italy and Spain. PBMCs, B-cell-depleted T cells, or T cells provided the cDNA or gDNA that made up the material.

The authors' processing: Quantification of nucleated cells was approximated via reference gene primer amplification. Assay: immunoSEQ multiplex PCR; the TCRdb copy retains only in-frame clones and omits some. V and J calls and clone size are as listed in that table; D and trimming were resolved from the DNA. The sample includes over 60,000 clones, about 88% of them seen just once. This receptor was taken from a man between 65 and 85 years old with active or convalescent COVID-19. Sequenced material: peripheral blood. The chain couples TRBV3-1 (or the pseudogene TRBV3-2) to TRBJ2-7; D gene ambiguous. The CDR3, as DNA: TGTGCCAGCAGCCACGGGTCGGGTTACGAGCAGTACTTC. Translation gives CASSHGSGYEQYF.